The entry that follows covers one TCR beta chain sequence. This clonotype is categorized as medium-sized (0.01 to 0.1%). Qualities for individual bases were not recorded, and no much larger clone is one base off. PBMCs were labeled with CellTrace CFSE and were cultured for 5 to 7 days in RPMI containing 8% human serum plus peptide pools at approximately 0.94 ug/mL each. On a BD FACSAria, proliferating CD4 T cells were sorted without fixation as live CD56-CD19-CD16-CD3+CD4+ CFSE-low cells. The enrolled adults were healthy and tested seronegative for ZIKV, JEV, YFV, DENV and WNV on microneutralization screening. The samples were drawn from a phase 1 trial of an alum-adjuvanted Zika purified-inactivated virus (ZPIV) vaccine that was randomized, double-blinded and placebo-controlled. Peripheral blood mononuclear cells were isolated by standard procedure and were kept frozen in liquid nitrogen until use.

The library came from 5' RACE. Before sequencing, the TCRbeta libraries were pooled in amounts proportional to the number of cells sorted for each library. Total RNA was extracted from sorted cells with RNAzol RT, and cDNA was synthesized with an oligo(dT) primer and a template-switching oligo. The TCRbeta V-CDR3-J region was PCR-amplified with Kapa HiFi using a SMARTer oligo primer and a TCRbeta constant-region primer. A second PCR added Illumina adaptors and sample-specific index barcodes, with HighPrep bead cleanup and Bioanalyzer confirmation of a roughly 650 bp band. Sequencing of the libraries was done on an Illumina MiSeq using 2x151 bp paired-end reads. The authors' pipeline ran thus. Reads were demultiplexed with an in-house Java program, and MiXCR assigned TCRbeta annotations and counted clonotypes. To assess repertoire overlap, Morisita-Horn indices from the R package vegan were used, along with UPGMA clustering and Circos plots of recurring clonotypes. Shannon diversity and richness were each normalized to the maximum value possible given the input cell numbers, so the resulting values fell between 0 and 1. MUSCLE was used to align CDR3beta sequences, SeqinR to compute distances, and R to plot multidimensional scaling. TCRdb reanalyzed the raw reads on its own, using fastp at Q25 for trimming and MiXCR for clone calling, and kept in-frame beta chains. CDR3 protein duplicates are merged, each entry listing the most common genes and DNA. The V and J calls were determined by TCRdb, not by the authors. In all, the sample holds around 540 distinct CDR3 sequences, and almost 8.5% of those were seen once. The ten largest clones add up to roughly 23% of the sample.

Trimming takes 0 bases from V and 12 bases from J, and the germline ends sit 15 bases apart. The CDR3 runs 13 amino acids, cysteine and phenylalanine included. Only the CDR3 DNA stays, 39 bases, in frame from base 1. For CDR1 and CDR2, the germline V gene lists SQVTM and ANQGSEA. The sample comes from a study of Japanese encephalitis immunity and Zika vaccine responses (dated by TCRdb to the early 2020s). Regarding the complete study: Each included participant got alum-adjuvanted ZPIV three times, at weeks 0, 4 and 28, with every dose being 5.0 ug. Approximately twelve participants were given two doses of JEV vaccine (IXIARO) 28 days apart, two to three months before the first ZPIV dose. Approximately twelve participants received one dose of YFV vaccine (YF-VAX) before ZPIV, and fewer than ten participants were flavivirus-naive. About six representative participants per pre-vaccination group were picked for TCR sequencing, using samples from week 52 and from week 0, the point after pre-vaccination but before ZPIV. TCR repertoires from three flavivirus-naive individuals were also analyzed at weeks 2, 6 and 52 after the start of ZPIV vaccination. Stimulations used ZIKV structural-protein peptide pools split into flavivirus-conserved and non-conserved sets, or JEV or YFV peptides matching the pre-vaccination. ZIKV peptides were 15-mers overlapping by 11 residues, selected for NetMHCpan/NetMHCII-predicted epitopes with affinity below 50 nM. The study asked whether earlier vaccination against Japanese encephalitis virus (JEV) or yellow fever virus (YFV) shaped CD4 T cell responses to the Zika vaccine. Summary of the overall study and its limitations: CD8 T cell responses to ZIKV peptide pools were of very low magnitude and seen in only a few individuals. The individual peptides behind the cross-reactive responses were not identified because limits on sample size made peptide-pool deconvolution impossible. Compared with YFV-pre-vaccinated donors, JEV-pre-vaccinated donors had higher repertoire similarity across time-points and stimulations, indicating that more clonotypes were common to ZIKV and JEV stimulation. After ZPIV, a significant decrease in repertoire richness of CD4 T cells responding to conserved ZIKV epitopes was observed in JEV-pre-vaccinated donors. Rather than the whole vaccinated cohort, the analysis covered just a subset of trial participants, namely those who received three doses and had adequate samples. Samples clustered by participant with no similarity between individuals, suggesting no public TCRs were detected.

The chain joins TRBV29-1 to TRBJ2-1, with no confidently assigned D gene. Material: antigen-activated CD4+ T cells from blood, cultured, obtained during a Zika inactivated vaccine study. This receptor was taken from an adult woman who received an inactivated Zika virus vaccine. The bases are TGCAGCGTTGAAGATGGATTTAGGGAAGGGCAGTTCTTC. Its translation reads: CSVEDGFREGQFF.